This record looks at one TCR beta chain sequence and its context. What it binds is unknown. This entry is derived from a study of response to subunit inactivated influenza vaccine. Study-level findings and limits: The authors offered the suggestion that each seasonal influenza vaccination recruits few new T cells.

Each CDR3 protein is one row after TCRdb ran MiXCR on the RT-PCR reads. The profile shows hundreds of thousands of distinct CDR3 sequences, roughly a fifth of them singletons. V gave up 5 bases and J gave up 3 bases; unmatched junction bases: 8. The CDR3 runs to 15 residues. From germline, CDR1 is SNHLY and CDR2 FYNNEI. The sequences come from PBMCs from blood, collected around 22 months after vaccination. The TCR sequence derives from a man in his fifties or sixties who received an inactivated influenza vaccine. The chain couples TRBV2 to TRBJ1-2, with TRBD1 matching 8 bases. The CDR3 sequence is CASSPGQEKHYGYTF. As DNA, the CDR3 is TGTGCCAGCAGTCCGGGACAGGAAAAACACTATGGCTACACCTTC.